A selection of T cell receptor beta chains follows, all from one sample in a study of cytomegalovirus exposure and HLA in healthy donors. Using immunoSEQ multiplex PCR, the repertoire was profiled, and TCRdb retains in-frame clones only, with some absent. Here the sample spans more than 110,000 clones, 70% to 90% being singletons. The sample comprised PBMCs. The receptors stem from a young woman in good health and CMV-seropositive. The CDR3 runs from the conserved cysteine through the conserved F or W. The order of the fields is D gene, clone size, V gene, J gene, CDR3 DNA, CDR3 protein. The D gene is left open where the match is weak. Not all rows give a size; the values are once, few, many and, for expanded clones, a class.

D gene: .; clone size: .; V gene: TRBV28; J gene: TRBJ1-5; CDR3 DNA: TGTGCCAGCAGTTCTATCGCCGGAGGGTACCAGCCCCAGCATTTT; CDR3 protein: CASSSIAGGYQPQHF
D gene: .; clone size: .; V gene: TRBV4-3; J gene: TRBJ2-3; CDR3 DNA: TGCGCCAGCAGCCAACTCGGGGAGGGGGTTAAAGATACGCAGTATTTT; CDR3 protein: CASSQLGEGVKDTQYF
D gene: .; clone size: .; V gene: TRBV21-1; J gene: TRBJ2-7; CDR3 DNA: TGTGCCAGCAGCAAACCCTTCCTTGGGGACAGGGTGTGGGACGAGCAGTACTTC; CDR3 protein: CASSKPFLGDRVWDEQYF
D gene: TRBD1; clone size: .; V gene: TRBV10-3; J gene: TRBJ2-7; CDR3 DNA: TGTGCCTTCGGTGACAGGGCCGACGAGCAGTACTTC; CDR3 protein: CAFGDRADEQYF
D gene: .; clone size: .; V gene: TRBV5-1; J gene: TRBJ1-2; CDR3 DNA: TGCGCCAGCAGCCACAACCCGCCGACAGGACTGCTCTATGGCTACACCTTC; CDR3 protein: CASSHNPPTGLLYGYTF
D gene: .; clone size: .; V gene: TRBV19; J gene: TRBJ2-1; CDR3 DNA: TGTGCCAGTAGTAGGTCAGGTATTTCTAATGAGCAGTTCTTC; CDR3 protein: CASSRSGISNEQFF
D gene: TRBD2; clone size: once; V gene: TRBV5-1; J gene: TRBJ2-2; CDR3 DNA: TGCGCCAGCAGCTTAAATTTCGGACTAGCGGATGGCGGGGAGCTGTTTTTT; CDR3 protein: CASSLNFGLADGGELFF
D gene: .; clone size: few; V gene: TRBV7-2; J gene: TRBJ1-5; CDR3 DNA: TGTGCCAGCAGCTTGCGACAGGACAATCAGCCCCAGCATTTT; CDR3 protein: CASSLRQDNQPQHF
D gene: TRBD1; clone size: .; V gene: TRBV5-4; J gene: TRBJ2-7; CDR3 DNA: TGTGCCAGCAGCATTTTGACAGGGGGCAAAAGCGAGCAGTACTTC; CDR3 protein: CASSILTGGKSEQYF
D gene: .; clone size: .; V gene: TRBV4-3; J gene: TRBJ1-2; CDR3 DNA: TGCGCCAGCAGCCAAGATGAGTACGGGAGATATGGCTACACCTTC; CDR3 protein: CASSQDEYGRYGYTF
D gene: .; clone size: .; V gene: TRBV28; J gene: TRBJ1-2; CDR3 DNA: TGTGCCAGCAGTTTGAGGTTCTCTGGCTACACCTTC; CDR3 protein: CASSLRFSGYTF
D gene: TRBD1; clone size: .; V gene: TRBV5-4; J gene: TRBJ2-7; CDR3 DNA: TGTGCCAGCAGCTTCAGGACAGGGGGTAAAAACGAGCAGTACTTC; CDR3 protein: CASSFRTGGKNEQYF
D gene: .; clone size: .; V gene: TRBV5-1; J gene: TRBJ1-3; CDR3 DNA: TGCGCCAGCAAGGAGGCGGCGGGAAACACCATATATTTT; CDR3 protein: CASKEAAGNTIYF
D gene: .; clone size: .; V gene: TRBV30; J gene: TRBJ1-6; CDR3 DNA: TGTGCCTGGAGTCCGGACACGCATAATTCACCCCTCCACTTT; CDR3 protein: CAWSPDTHNSPLHF
D gene: .; clone size: .; V gene: TRBV4-3; J gene: TRBJ1-4; CDR3 DNA: TGCGCCAGCAGCCAAGATGGCAGGGCTGAAAAACTGTTTTTT; CDR3 protein: CASSQDGRAEKLFF
D gene: .; clone size: .; V gene: TRBV2; J gene: TRBJ1-1; CDR3 DNA: TGTGCCAGCTACGACAGTAACACTGAAGCTTTCTTT; CDR3 protein: CASYDSNTEAFF
D gene: .; clone size: .; V gene: TRBV6-1; J gene: TRBJ1-2; CDR3 DNA: TGTGCCAGCAGGCAGAACTATGGCTACACCTTC; CDR3 protein: CASRQNYGYTF
D gene: TRBD1; clone size: .; V gene: TRBV5-4; J gene: TRBJ2-5; CDR3 DNA: TGTGCCAGCAGCTCCCAACCGATGACAGGGGGCGGGGAGACCCAGTACTTC; CDR3 protein: CASSSQPMTGGGETQYF
D gene: TRBD1; clone size: .; V gene: TRBV6-1; J gene: TRBJ1-3; CDR3 DNA: TGTGCCAGCAGTCCGACAGGGGTTGGAAACACCATATATTTT; CDR3 protein: CASSPTGVGNTIYF
D gene: .; clone size: .; V gene: TRBV5-1; J gene: TRBJ1-3; CDR3 DNA: TGCGCCAGCTCCAACAGGGTCAGCGACACCATATATTTT; CDR3 protein: CASSNRVSDTIYF
D gene: .; clone size: .; V gene: TRBV30; J gene: TRBJ1-1; CDR3 DNA: TGTGCCTGGAGTCGGCTAGGCACTGAAGCTTTCTTT; CDR3 protein: CAWSRLGTEAFF
D gene: .; clone size: .; V gene: TRBV5-1; J gene: TRBJ2-5; CDR3 DNA: TGCGCCAGCAGCTTCGGCCAAGAGACCCAGTACTTC; CDR3 protein: CASSFGQETQYF
D gene: TRBD2; clone size: once; V gene: TRBV13; J gene: TRBJ2-3; CDR3 DNA: TGTGCCTCCCGGGCCCTAGCGGGTGGGGCAGATACGCAGTATTTT; CDR3 protein: CASRALAGGADTQYF
D gene: TRBD2; clone size: .; V gene: TRBV14; J gene: TRBJ2-2; CDR3 DNA: TGTGCCAGCAGTCCAAGCGGGAGATCGGCCGGGGAGCTGTTTTTT; CDR3 protein: CASSPSGRSAGELFF
D gene: .; clone size: once; V gene: TRBV21-1; J gene: TRBJ2-1; CDR3 DNA: TGTGCCAGCATTCCCTTCACTTGCGGGAGGAGGTTGGGGAATTCCTACAATGAGCAGTTCTTC; CDR3 protein: CASIPFTCGRRLGNSYNEQFF
D gene: .; clone size: .; V gene: TRBV7-6; J gene: TRBJ2-2; CDR3 DNA: TGTGCCAGCAGCTTCGAGGGCACCGGGGAGCTGTTTTTT; CDR3 protein: CASSFEGTGELFF
D gene: TRBD1; clone size: .; V gene: TRBV5-1; J gene: TRBJ1-2; CDR3 DNA: TGCGCCAGCAGTCCCAGGGACAGCTATGGCTACACCTTC; CDR3 protein: CASSPRDSYGYTF
D gene: TRBD2; clone size: .; V gene: TRBV4-2; J gene: TRBJ2-3; CDR3 DNA: TGTGCCAGCAGCCAAGGTGCGGGGGACCGCACAGATACGCAGTATTTT; CDR3 protein: CASSQGAGDRTDTQYF
D gene: .; clone size: .; V gene: TRBV6-1; J gene: TRBJ1-2; CDR3 DNA: TGTGCCAGCAACCCAAGGGGGAGGGCAGGGGGCTACACCTTC; CDR3 protein: CASNPRGRAGGYTF
D gene: .; clone size: .; V gene: TRBV7-9; J gene: TRBJ1-2; CDR3 DNA: TGTGCCAGCAGCCCTCGGGGGGGCGACTATGGCTACACCTTC; CDR3 protein: CASSPRGGDYGYTF
D gene: .; clone size: .; V gene: TRBV11-2; J gene: TRBJ2-3; CDR3 DNA: TGTGCCAGCAGCGGGGCCGTGAATACGCAGTATTTT; CDR3 protein: CASSGAVNTQYF
D gene: TRBD2; clone size: .; V gene: TRBV2; J gene: TRBJ2-1; CDR3 DNA: TGTGCCAGCAATTCGCGGGAGGTCCCCTATGAGCAGTTCTTC; CDR3 protein: CASNSREVPYEQFF
D gene: TRBD1; clone size: .; V gene: TRBV5-1; J gene: TRBJ2-7; CDR3 DNA: TGCGCCAGCAGCCTGGAGGCAGGGGGCGAAAAGCAGTACTTC; CDR3 protein: CASSLEAGGEKQYF
D gene: TRBD1; clone size: .; V gene: TRBV6-1; J gene: TRBJ2-2; CDR3 DNA: TGTGCCAGCGGGACAGTACAGAACACCGGGGAGCTGTTTTTT; CDR3 protein: CASGTVQNTGELFF
D gene: TRBD1; clone size: .; V gene: TRBV28; J gene: TRBJ1-1; CDR3 DNA: TGTGCCAGCAGTCCCACCAACAGGGGGCCCGGGGGGGAAGCTTTCTTT; CDR3 protein: CASSPTNRGPGGEAFF
D gene: TRBD1; clone size: .; V gene: TRBV27; J gene: TRBJ1-2; CDR3 DNA: TGTGCCAGCAGTGACAGGGTGCATGGCTACACCTTC; CDR3 protein: CASSDRVHGYTF
D gene: TRBD1; clone size: once; V gene: TRBV2; J gene: TRBJ1-1; CDR3 DNA: TGTGCCAGCAGACCAGGACAGGGCCTCATGAACACTGAAGCTTTCTTT; CDR3 protein: CASRPGQGLMNTEAFF
D gene: TRBD1; clone size: .; V gene: TRBV11-2; J gene: TRBJ2-2; CDR3 DNA: TGTGCCAGCAGCTCACGGACAGGGGGATCGAACACCGGGGAGCTGTTTTTT; CDR3 protein: CASSSRTGGSNTGELFF
D gene: .; clone size: .; V gene: TRBV7-2; J gene: TRBJ2-7; CDR3 DNA: TGTGCCAGCAGCTTAGATATCTACGAGCAGTACTTC; CDR3 protein: CASSLDIYEQYF
D gene: TRBD2; clone size: .; V gene: TRBV7-9; J gene: TRBJ2-7; CDR3 DNA: TGTGCCAGCAGCATCAGCGGGGGGGCAGAAGAGCAGTACTTC; CDR3 protein: CASSISGGAEEQYF
D gene: TRBD2; clone size: .; V gene: TRBV4-2; J gene: TRBJ2-5; CDR3 DNA: TGTGCCAGCAGCCAAGATCCTAGCGGGGGGACCCAAGAGACCCAGTACTTC; CDR3 protein: CASSQDPSGGTQETQYF
D gene: TRBD1; clone size: .; V gene: TRBV7-9; J gene: TRBJ1-1; CDR3 DNA: TGTGCCAGCAAAGAACAGACAGGGGGCTTCACTGAAGCTTTCTTT; CDR3 protein: CASKEQTGGFTEAFF
D gene: TRBD1; clone size: .; V gene: TRBV18; J gene: TRBJ1-2; CDR3 DNA: TGTGCCAGCTCACCATGGACAGGGAAGGATGGCTACACCTTC; CDR3 protein: CASSPWTGKDGYTF
D gene: .; clone size: .; V gene: TRBV7-8; J gene: TRBJ1-1; CDR3 DNA: TGTGCCAGCAGCTTAGTAACGGGGGGAGGGAGTGAAGCTTTCTTT; CDR3 protein: CASSLVTGGGSEAFF
D gene: .; clone size: .; V gene: TRBV5-6; J gene: TRBJ2-3; CDR3 DNA: TGTGCCAGCAGCCACATTAGCACAGATACGCAGTATTTT; CDR3 protein: CASSHISTDTQYF
D gene: .; clone size: .; V gene: TRBV5-1; J gene: TRBJ1-2; CDR3 DNA: TGCGCCAGCAGCTTGGCTCCAGGCCCCTATGGCTACACCTTC; CDR3 protein: CASSLAPGPYGYTF
D gene: .; clone size: .; V gene: TRBV6-6; J gene: TRBJ1-2; CDR3 DNA: TGTGCCAGCAGTAAAGGGTCCGGACAGACCTTCTATGGCTACACCTTC; CDR3 protein: CASSKGSGQTFYGYTF
D gene: .; clone size: .; V gene: TRBV7-3; J gene: TRBJ1-5; CDR3 DNA: TGTGCCAGCAGCAAATGGCCAGGGGAAGGTCAGCCCCAGCATTTT; CDR3 protein: CASSKWPGEGQPQHF